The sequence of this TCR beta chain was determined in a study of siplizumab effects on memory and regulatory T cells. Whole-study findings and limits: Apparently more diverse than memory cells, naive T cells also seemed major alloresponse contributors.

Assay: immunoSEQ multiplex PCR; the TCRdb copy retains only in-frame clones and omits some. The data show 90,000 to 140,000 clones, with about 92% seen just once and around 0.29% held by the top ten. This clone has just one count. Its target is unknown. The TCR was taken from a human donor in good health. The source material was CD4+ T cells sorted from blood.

As DNA, the CDR3 is TGTGCCAGCAGCTTGAGGGACAGAGACACTGAAGCTTTCTTT. Its translation is CASSLRDRDTEAFF. V is TRBV5-4 and J is TRBJ1-1, with 7 nucleotides matching TRBD1. This CDR3 spans 14 amino acids. Trimming cost V 1 base and J 3 bases; bases outside gene matches: 3. Germline CDR1 SGHNT, CDR2 YYREEE (reference sequence).